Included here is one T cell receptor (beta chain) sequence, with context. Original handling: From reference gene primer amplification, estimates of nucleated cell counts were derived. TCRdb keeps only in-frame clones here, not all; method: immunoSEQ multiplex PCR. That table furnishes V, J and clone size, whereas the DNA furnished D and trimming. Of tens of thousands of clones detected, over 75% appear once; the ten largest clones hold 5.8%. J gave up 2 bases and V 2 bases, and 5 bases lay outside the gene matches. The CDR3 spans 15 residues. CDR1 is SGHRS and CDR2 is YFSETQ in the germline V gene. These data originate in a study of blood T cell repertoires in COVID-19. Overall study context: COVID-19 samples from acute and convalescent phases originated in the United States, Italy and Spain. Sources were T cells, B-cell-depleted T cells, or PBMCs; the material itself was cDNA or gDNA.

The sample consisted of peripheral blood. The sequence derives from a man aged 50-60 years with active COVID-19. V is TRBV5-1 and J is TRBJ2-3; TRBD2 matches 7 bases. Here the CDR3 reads CASSFGRPATDTQYF. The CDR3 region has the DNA TGCGCCAGCAGCTTCGGGAGGCCGGCCACAGATACGCAGTATTTT.